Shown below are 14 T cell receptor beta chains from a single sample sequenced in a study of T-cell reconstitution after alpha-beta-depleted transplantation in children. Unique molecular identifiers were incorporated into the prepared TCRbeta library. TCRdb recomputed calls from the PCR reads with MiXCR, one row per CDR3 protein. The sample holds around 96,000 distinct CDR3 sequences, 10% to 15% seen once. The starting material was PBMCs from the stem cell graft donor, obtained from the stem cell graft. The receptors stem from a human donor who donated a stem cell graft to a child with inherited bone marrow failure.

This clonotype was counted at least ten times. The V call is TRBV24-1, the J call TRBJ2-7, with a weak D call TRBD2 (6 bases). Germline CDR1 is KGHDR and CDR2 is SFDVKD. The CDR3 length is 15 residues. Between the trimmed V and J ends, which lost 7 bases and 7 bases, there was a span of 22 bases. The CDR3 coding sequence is TGTGCCACCAGCGACTCGCGGGGTCCCGGGGAAGAGCAGTACTTC. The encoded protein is CATSDSRGPGEEQYF.

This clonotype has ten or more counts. CDR3 region: CASSVRGNTIYF. In DNA, the CDR3 is TGTGCCAGCAGTGTCCGAGGGAACACCATATATTTT. The genes are TRBV2 and TRBJ1-3; D gene ambiguous. Germline V lookup: CDR1 SNHLY, CDR2 FYNNEI. Trimming stripped 4 bases from V and 7 bases from J, with 8 bases between. The CDR3 extends over 12 amino acids.

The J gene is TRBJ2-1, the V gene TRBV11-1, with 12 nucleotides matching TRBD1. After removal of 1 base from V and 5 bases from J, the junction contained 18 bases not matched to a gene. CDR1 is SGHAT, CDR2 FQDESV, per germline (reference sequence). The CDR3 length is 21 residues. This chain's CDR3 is CASSLVLGQGAYGRIHNEQFF. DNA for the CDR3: TGTGCCAGCAGCTTAGTATTGGGACAGGGGGCCTACGGGAGGATCCACAATGAGCAGTTCTTC.

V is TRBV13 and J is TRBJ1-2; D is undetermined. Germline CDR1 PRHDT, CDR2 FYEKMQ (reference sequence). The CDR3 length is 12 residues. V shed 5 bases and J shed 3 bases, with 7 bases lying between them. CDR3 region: CASSPQDYGYTF. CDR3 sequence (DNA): TGTGCCAGCAGCCCTCAGGACTATGGCTACACCTTC.

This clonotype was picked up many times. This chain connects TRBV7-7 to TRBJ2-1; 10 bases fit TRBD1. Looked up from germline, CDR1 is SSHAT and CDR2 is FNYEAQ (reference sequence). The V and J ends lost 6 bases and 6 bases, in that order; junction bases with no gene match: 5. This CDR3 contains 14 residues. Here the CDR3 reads CASSPGTGANEQFF. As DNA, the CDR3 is TGTGCCAGCAGTCCCGGGACAGGGGCCAATGAGCAGTTCTTC.

CDR3 nucleotides: TGTGCAAGTCGCCCCGGCCGGGCAGGTGGAGTGTGGTCTTTCTTT. The encoded protein is CASRPGRAGGVWSFF. The rearrangement uses TRBV12-2 and TRBJ1-1; the table's D call, TRBD1, has no DNA check behind it. TRBV12-2 is shown as a pseudogene. CDR3 length: 15 residues.

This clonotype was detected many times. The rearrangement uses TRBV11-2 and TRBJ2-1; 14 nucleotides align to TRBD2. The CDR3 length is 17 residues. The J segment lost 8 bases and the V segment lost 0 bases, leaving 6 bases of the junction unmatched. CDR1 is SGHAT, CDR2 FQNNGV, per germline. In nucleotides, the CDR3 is TGTGCCAGCAGCTTAGATTTGGGACTAGCGGGAGTCGATGAGCAGTTCTTC. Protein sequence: CASSLDLGLAGVDEQFF.

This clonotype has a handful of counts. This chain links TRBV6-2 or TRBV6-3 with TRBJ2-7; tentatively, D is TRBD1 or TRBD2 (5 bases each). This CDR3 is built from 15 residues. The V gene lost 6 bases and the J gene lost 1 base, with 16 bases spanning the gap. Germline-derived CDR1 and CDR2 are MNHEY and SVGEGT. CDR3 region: CASSQTGTVSYEQYF. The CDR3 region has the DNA TGTGCCAGCAGCCAGACCGGGACGGTTTCCTACGAGCAGTACTTC.

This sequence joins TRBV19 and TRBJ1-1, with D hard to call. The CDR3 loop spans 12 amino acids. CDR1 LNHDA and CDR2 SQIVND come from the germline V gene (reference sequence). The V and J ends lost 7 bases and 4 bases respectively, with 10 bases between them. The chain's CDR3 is CASTGLGTEAFF. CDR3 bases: TGTGCCAGTACCGGGTTAGGCACTGAAGCTTTCTTT.

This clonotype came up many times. CDR3 protein: CASRRQGGDTQYF. CDR3 in DNA: TGTGCCAGCAGACGACAGGGTGGAGATACGCAGTATTTT. The rearrangement uses TRBV7-2 and TRBJ2-3, with TRBD1 identical over 7 bases. Germline CDR1 SGHTA, CDR2 FQGNSA. With 6 bases clipped from V and 5 bases from J, the junction kept 5 bases outside the gene matches. The CDR3 totals 13 residues.

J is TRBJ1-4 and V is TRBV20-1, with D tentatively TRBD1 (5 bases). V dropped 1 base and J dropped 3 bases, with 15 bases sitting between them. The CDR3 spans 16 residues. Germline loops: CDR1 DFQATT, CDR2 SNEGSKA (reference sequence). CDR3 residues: CSARGGRGSPNEKLFF. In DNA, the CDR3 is TGCAGTGCTAGAGGGGGAAGGGGCTCACCTAATGAAAAACTGTTTTTT.

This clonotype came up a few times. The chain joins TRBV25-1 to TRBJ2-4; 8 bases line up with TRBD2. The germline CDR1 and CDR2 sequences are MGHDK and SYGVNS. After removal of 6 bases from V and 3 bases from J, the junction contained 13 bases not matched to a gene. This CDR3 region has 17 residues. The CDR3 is CASSSTPAGAGKNIQYF. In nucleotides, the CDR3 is TGTGCCAGCAGCTCAACCCCAGCGGGAGCAGGCAAAAACATTCAGTACTTC.

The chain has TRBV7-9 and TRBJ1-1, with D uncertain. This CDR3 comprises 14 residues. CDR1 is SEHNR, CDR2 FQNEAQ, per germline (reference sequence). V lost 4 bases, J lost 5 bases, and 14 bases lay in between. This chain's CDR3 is CASSSSGSETEAFF. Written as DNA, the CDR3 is TGTGCCAGCAGCTCCTCGGGAAGTGAAACTGAAGCTTTCTTT.

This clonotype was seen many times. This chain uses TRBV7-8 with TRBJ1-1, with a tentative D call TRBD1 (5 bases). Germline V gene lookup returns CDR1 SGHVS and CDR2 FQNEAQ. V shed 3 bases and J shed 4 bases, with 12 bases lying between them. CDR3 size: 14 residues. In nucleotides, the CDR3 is TGTGCCAGCAGCTTGAGGGTGGGACGCACTGAAGCTTTCTTT. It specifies CASSLRVGRTEAFF.